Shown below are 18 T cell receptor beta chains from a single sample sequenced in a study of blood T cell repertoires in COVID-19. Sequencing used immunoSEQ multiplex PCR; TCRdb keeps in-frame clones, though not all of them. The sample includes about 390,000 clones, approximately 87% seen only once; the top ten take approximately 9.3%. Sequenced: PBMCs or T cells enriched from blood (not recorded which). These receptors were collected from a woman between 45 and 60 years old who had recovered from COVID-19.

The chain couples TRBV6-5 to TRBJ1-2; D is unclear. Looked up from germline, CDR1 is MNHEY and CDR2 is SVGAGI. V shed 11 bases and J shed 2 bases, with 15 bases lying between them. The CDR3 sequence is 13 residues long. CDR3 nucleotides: TGTGCCGCAGGACTAGGTGGCAACTATGGCTACACCTTC. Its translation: CAAGLGGNYGYTF.

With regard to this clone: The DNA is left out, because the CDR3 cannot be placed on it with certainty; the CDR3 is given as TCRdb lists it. The CDR3 is CASSLVGRGSYNEQFF. The genes are TRBV7-2 and TRBJ2-1; the DNA was not compared with TRBD2, the D call given in the table. The CDR3 totals 16 residues, both ends included. The V gene's germline CDR1 is SGHTA and CDR2 FQGNSA.

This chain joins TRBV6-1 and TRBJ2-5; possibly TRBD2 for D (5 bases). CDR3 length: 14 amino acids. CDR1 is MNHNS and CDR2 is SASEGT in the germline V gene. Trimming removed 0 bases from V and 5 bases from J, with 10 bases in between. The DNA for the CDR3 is TGTGCCAGCAGTGAAGCTCAGGCGGGCGAGACCCAGTACTTC. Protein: CASSEAQAGETQYF.

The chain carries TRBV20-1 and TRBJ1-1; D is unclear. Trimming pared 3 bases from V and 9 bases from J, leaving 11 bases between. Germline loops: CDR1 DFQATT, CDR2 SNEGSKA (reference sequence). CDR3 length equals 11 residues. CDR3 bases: TGCAGTGCTAGTGCTAGTACCAAAGCTTTCTTT. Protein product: CSASASTKAFF.

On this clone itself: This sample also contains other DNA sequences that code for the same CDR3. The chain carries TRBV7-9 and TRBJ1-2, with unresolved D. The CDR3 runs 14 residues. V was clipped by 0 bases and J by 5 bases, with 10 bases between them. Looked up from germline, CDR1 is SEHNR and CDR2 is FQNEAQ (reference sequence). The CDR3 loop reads CASSLARRGYGYTF. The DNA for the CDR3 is TGTGCCAGCAGCTTAGCGCGACGGGGTTATGGCTACACCTTC.

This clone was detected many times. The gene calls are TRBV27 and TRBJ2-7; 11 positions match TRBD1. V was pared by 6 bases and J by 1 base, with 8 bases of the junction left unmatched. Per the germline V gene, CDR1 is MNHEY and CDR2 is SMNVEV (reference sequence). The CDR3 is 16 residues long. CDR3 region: CASSLLGTGGSYEQYF. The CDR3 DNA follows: TGTGCCAGCAGCTTACTAGGGACAGGGGGATCCTACGAGCAGTACTTC.

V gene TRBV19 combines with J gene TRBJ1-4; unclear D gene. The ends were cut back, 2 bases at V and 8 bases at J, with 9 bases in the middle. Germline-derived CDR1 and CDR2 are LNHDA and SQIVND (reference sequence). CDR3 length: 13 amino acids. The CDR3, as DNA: TGTGCCAGTAGTATATCGGCGGGGGAAAAACTGTTTTTT. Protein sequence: CASSISAGEKLFF.

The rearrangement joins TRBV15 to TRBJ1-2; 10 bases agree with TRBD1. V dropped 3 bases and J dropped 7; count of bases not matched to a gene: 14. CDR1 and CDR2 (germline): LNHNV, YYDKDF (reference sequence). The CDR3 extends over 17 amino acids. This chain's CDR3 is CATSRTTGGLGSVGYTF. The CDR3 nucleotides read TGTGCCACCAGCAGGACGACAGGGGGCCTGGGGTCGGTTGGCTACACCTTC.

Here the CDR3 reads CSVERDTTYGYTF. The CDR3 DNA sequence: TGCAGCGTTGAGAGGGACACGACCTATGGCTACACCTTC. This chain joins TRBV29-1 and TRBJ1-2, with a possible D match to TRBD1 (6 bases). This CDR3 is 13 amino acids long. V lost 3 bases to trimming and J lost 4 bases, with 12 bases between them. Germline V gene data show CDR1 as SQVTM and CDR2 as ANQGSEA.

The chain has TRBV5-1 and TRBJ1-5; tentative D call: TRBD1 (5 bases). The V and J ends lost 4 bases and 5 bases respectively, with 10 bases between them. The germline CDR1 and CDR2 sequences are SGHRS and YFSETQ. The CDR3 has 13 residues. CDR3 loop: CASSLGPDQPQHF. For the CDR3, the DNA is TGCGCCAGCAGCCTGGGGCCCGATCAGCCCCAGCATTTT.

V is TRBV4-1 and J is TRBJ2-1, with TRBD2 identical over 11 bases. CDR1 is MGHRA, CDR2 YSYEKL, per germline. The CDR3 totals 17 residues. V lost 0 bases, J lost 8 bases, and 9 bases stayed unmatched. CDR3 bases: TGCGCCAGCAGCCAAGACGGGGCTAGCGGGGGGATGGATGAGCAGTTCTTC. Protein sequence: CASSQDGASGGMDEQFF.

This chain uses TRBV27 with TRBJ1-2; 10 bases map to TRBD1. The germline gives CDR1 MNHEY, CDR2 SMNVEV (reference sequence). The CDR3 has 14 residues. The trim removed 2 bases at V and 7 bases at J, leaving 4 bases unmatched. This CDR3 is CASSLDRGLSGYTF. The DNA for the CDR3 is TGTGCCAGCAGTTTAGACAGGGGGCTTTCTGGCTACACCTTC.

Here the CDR3 DNA reads TGTGCCAGCAGACCGACAGGGCTATCCTATGGCTACACCTTC. Protein sequence: CASRPTGLSYGYTF. J is TRBJ1-2 and V is TRBV28; 7 nucleotides match TRBD1. This CDR3 region has 14 residues. V dropped 6 bases and J dropped 4; count of bases not matched to a gene: 8. The germline V gene encodes CDR1 MDHEN and CDR2 SYDVKM.

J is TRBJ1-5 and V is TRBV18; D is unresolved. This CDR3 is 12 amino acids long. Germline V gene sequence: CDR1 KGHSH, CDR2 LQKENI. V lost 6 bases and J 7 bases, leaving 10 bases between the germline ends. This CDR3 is CASSSEGQPQHF. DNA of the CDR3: TGTGCCAGCTCGTCCGAGGGACAGCCCCAGCATTTT. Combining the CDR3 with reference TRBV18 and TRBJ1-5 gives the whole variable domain NAGVMQNPRHLVRRRGQEARLRCSPMKGHSHVYWYRQLPEEGLKFMVYLQKENIIDESGMPKERFSAEFPKEGPSILRIQQVVRGDSAAYFCASSSEGQPQHFGDGTRLSIL.

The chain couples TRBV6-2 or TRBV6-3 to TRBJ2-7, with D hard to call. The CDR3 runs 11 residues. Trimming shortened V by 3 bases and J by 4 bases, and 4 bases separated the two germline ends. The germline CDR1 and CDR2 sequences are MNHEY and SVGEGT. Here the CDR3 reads CASSYIYEQYF. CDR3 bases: TGTGCCAGCAGTTATATTTACGAGCAGTACTTC.

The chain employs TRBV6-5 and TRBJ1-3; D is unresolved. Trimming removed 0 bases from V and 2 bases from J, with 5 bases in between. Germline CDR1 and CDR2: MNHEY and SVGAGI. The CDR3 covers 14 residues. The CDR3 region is CASSYSLTGNTIYF. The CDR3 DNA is TGTGCCAGCAGTTACTCTCTTACTGGAAACACCATATATTTT.

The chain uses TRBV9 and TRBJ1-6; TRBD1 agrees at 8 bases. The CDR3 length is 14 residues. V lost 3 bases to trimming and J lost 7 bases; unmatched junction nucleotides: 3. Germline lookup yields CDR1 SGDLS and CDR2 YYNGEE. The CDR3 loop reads CASSAQGANSPLHF. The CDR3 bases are TGTGCCAGCAGCGCTCAGGGGGCGAATTCACCCCTCCACTTT.

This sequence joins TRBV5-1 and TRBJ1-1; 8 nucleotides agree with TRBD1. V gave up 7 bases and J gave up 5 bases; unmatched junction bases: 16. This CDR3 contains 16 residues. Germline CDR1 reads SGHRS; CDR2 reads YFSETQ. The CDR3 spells CASQYPNRGTRTEAFF. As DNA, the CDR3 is TGCGCCAGCCAATACCCGAACAGGGGGACTCGGACTGAAGCTTTCTTT.